The 27 T cell receptor beta chains below come from one sample, sequenced in a study of blood T cell repertoires in COVID-19. Assay used: immunoSEQ multiplex PCR; TCRdb lists only in-frame clones, some missing. The sample holds 100,000 to 150,000 clones; 70% to 90% are singletons and the top ten take more than 2%. The specimen was peripheral blood. These receptors originate from a man in his 70s with active COVID-19.

The rearrangement uses TRBV18 and TRBJ2-1, with 7 bases lining up with TRBD1. The CDR3 extends over 14 amino acids. Germline CDR1 and CDR2: KGHSH and LQKENI. The V segment lost 4 bases and the J segment 1 base; nucleotides outside the gene matches: 1. The CDR3 DNA reads as TGTGCCAGCTCACAGGACAGGTCCTACAATGAGCAGTTCTTC. Translating it yields CASSQDRSYNEQFF.

V and J are TRBV24-1 and TRBJ2-1; 7 nucleotides match TRBD2. Germline CDR1 KGHDR, CDR2 SFDVKD. This CDR3 region has 16 residues. The trim removed 4 bases at V and 9 bases at J, leaving 14 bases unmatched. The CDR3 coding sequence is TGTGCCACCAGTGACCGTTCCGTCCGGGAGGCGGGTGAGCAGTTCTTC. Its translation: CATSDRSVREAGEQFF.

The gene calls are TRBV27 and TRBJ2-1; perhaps TRBD2 as D (6 bases). Trimming removed 6 bases at V and 13 bases at J, with 16 bases between. The CDR3 length is 12 residues. Germline CDR1 MNHEY, CDR2 SMNVEV (reference sequence). The CDR3 coding sequence is TGTGCCAGCAGAGAAACTAGCTCGGATCAGTTCTTC. It yields the protein CASRETSSDQFF.

The gene calls are TRBV15 and TRBJ2-2; 11 bases are a match to TRBD1. This CDR3 spans 16 amino acids. Germline trimming cut 5 bases from V and 6 bases from J; bases unmatched to any gene: 8. CDR1 is LNHNV and CDR2 is YYDKDF in the germline V gene (reference sequence). CDR3 DNA: TGTGCCACCAGCTTGGGACAGGGGGTCGTCGCCGGGGAGCTGTTTTTT. As protein: CATSLGQGVVAGELFF.

The chain combines TRBV20-1 with TRBJ1-2; D remains ambiguous. The germline V and J ends were trimmed by 3 bases and 0 bases, with 5 bases remaining between them. This CDR3 has 12 residues. Germline CDR1 is DFQATT and CDR2 is SNEGSKA (reference sequence). CDR3 residues: CSASLANYGYTF. CDR3 DNA: TGCAGTGCTAGTCTAGCTAACTATGGCTACACCTTC.

This sequence joins TRBV28 and TRBJ2-1; 12 bases agree with TRBD2. V lost 2 bases, J lost 9 bases, and 2 bases stayed unmatched. Germline CDR1 MDHEN, CDR2 SYDVKM. The CDR3 is 14 residues long. Here the CDR3 reads CASSLGGLAGEQFF. CDR3 DNA sequence: TGTGCCAGCAGTTTAGGGGGACTAGCGGGTGAGCAGTTCTTC.

The CDR3 region is CASSFGQGAYSGELFF. CDR3 bases: TGCGCCAGCAGCTTTGGACAGGGGGCTTATTCCGGGGAGCTGTTTTTT. V and J are TRBV5-1 and TRBJ2-2; 11 positions agree with TRBD1. CDR1 is SGHRS, CDR2 YFSETQ, per germline. V dropped 2 bases and J dropped 6; count of bases not matched to a gene: 6. The CDR3 loop spans 16 amino acids.

This clone is a singleton in its sample. V is TRBV4-1 and J is TRBJ1-2, with a weak D call TRBD1 (5 bases). Germline CDR1 and CDR2: MGHRA and YSYEKL. Trimming left V 0 bases short and J 8 bases short, with 13 bases between. CDR3 length: 14 amino acids. The CDR3 protein is CASSQEEVGVGYTF. In DNA form, the CDR3 reads TGCGCCAGCAGCCAAGAAGAAGTAGGGGTGGGCTACACCTTC.

V is TRBV5-1 and J is TRBJ2-5, with 9 bases fitting TRBD2. V trimming: 10 bases; J trimming: 5 bases; junction bases outside the gene matches: 18. This CDR3 contains 16 residues. The germline gives CDR1 SGHRS, CDR2 YFSETQ. The CDR3 DNA follows: TGCGCCTCAGCACCTGGTAGCGGGAGCCCCGGCGAGACCCAGTACTTC. Translated: CASAPGSGSPGETQYF.

The chain employs TRBV6-1 and TRBJ2-3, with 7 positions matching TRBD2. The CDR3 consists of 16 residues. Germline CDR1 and CDR2: MNHNS and SASEGT. V lost 1 base and J lost 1; bases outside the gene matches: 5. The CDR3 sequence: CASSEGKRGRTDTQYF. In nucleotides, the CDR3 is TGTGCCAGCAGTGAAGGAAAGCGGGGCCGCACAGATACGCAGTATTTT.

V and J are TRBV5-4 and TRBJ1-1; no definite D call. Germline CDR1 reads SGHNT; CDR2 reads YYREEE (reference sequence). Trimming took off 8 bases at V and 0 bases at J, with 17 bases between the two ends. The CDR3 loop spans 15 amino acids. CDR3: CASTLTGSLNTEAFF. The CDR3, as DNA: TGTGCCAGTACCCTGACGGGGTCCTTGAACACTGAAGCTTTCTTT.

This clone was detected only once. The chain carries TRBV4-1 and TRBJ1-5; 7 positions match TRBD1. Germline V CDR1 and CDR2: MGHRA, YSYEKL. The ends lost 1 base at V and 9 bases at J; junction bases unmatched: 15. The CDR3 length is 17 residues. For the CDR3, the DNA is TGCGCCAGCAGCCAAGTGCCCCCCACAGGGGCTGGGCTGCCCCAGCATTTT. It yields the protein CASSQVPPTGAGLPQHF.

The V and J genes are TRBV28 and TRBJ2-3, with TRBD2 matching 11 bases. From germline, CDR1 is MDHEN and CDR2 SYDVKM. The trim removed 2 bases at V and 2 bases at J, leaving 6 bases unmatched. The CDR3 is 17 amino acids. This chain's CDR3 is CASSLPTSGKVTDTQYF. DNA of the CDR3: TGTGCCAGCAGTTTACCGACTAGCGGGAAAGTCACAGATACGCAGTATTTT.

This rearrangement joins TRBV27 to TRBJ2-6; 7 bases are a match to TRBD1. This CDR3 spans 16 amino acids. V trimming: 8 bases; J trimming: 3 bases; junction bases outside the gene matches: 10. Germline CDR1 MNHEY, CDR2 SMNVEV (reference sequence). The CDR3 is CASSYEGAGGANVLTF. CDR3 DNA: TGTGCCAGCTCCTACGAGGGGGCCGGTGGGGCCAACGTCCTGACTTTC. Filled out from reference TRBV27 and TRBJ2-6, the complete variable domain reads EAQVTQNPRYLITVTGKKLTVTCSQNMNHEYMSWYRQDPGLGLRQIYYSMNVEVTDKGDVPEGYKVSRKEKRNFPLILESPSPNQTSLYFCASSYEGAGGANVLTFGAGSRLTVL.

The gene calls are TRBV30 and TRBJ2-1; 7 positions agree with TRBD1. There are 11 residues in the CDR3. The germline V gene has CDR1 GTSNPN and CDR2 SVGIG (reference sequence). V lost 4 bases to trimming and J lost 7 bases; unmatched junction nucleotides: 1. CDR3 residues: CAWTGGNEQFF. CDR3 coding DNA: TGTGCCTGGACAGGGGGAAATGAGCAGTTCTTC.

The chain links TRBV29-1 to TRBJ2-1; a weak D match, TRBD2 (5 bases). V lost 3 bases and J lost 2, with 11 bases in between. Per germline, CDR1 SQVTM and CDR2 ANQGSEA. CDR3 size: 14 residues. CDR3 in amino acids: CSVDGNVAYNEQFF. Here the CDR3 DNA reads TGCAGCGTTGACGGGAACGTTGCCTACAATGAGCAGTTCTTC.

V usage is TRBV5-1 and J usage is TRBJ2-5; 7 nucleotides align to TRBD2. Germline CDR1 is SGHRS and CDR2 is YFSETQ. This CDR3 has 14 residues. The junction had 6 bases not matched to a gene; V was cut back by 4 bases and J by 3 bases. CDR3 loop: CASSPLRGEETQYF. As DNA, the CDR3 is TGCGCCAGCAGCCCCTTACGGGGGGAAGAGACCCAGTACTTC.

The chain employs TRBV24-1 and TRBJ2-2; TRBD1 matches 7 bases. The V gene end was trimmed by 7 bases and the J gene end by 3 bases; junction bases not matched to a gene: 7. The CDR3 sequence is 15 residues long. Looked up from germline, CDR1 is KGHDR and CDR2 is SFDVKD. In nucleotides, the CDR3 is TGTGCCACCAGAGGACAGGCCCCGGACACCGGGGAGCTGTTTTTT. Translated: CATRGQAPDTGELFF.

The chain links TRBV28 to TRBJ1-2, with 8 bases lining up with TRBD1. Unmatched junction bases numbered 6, after V lost 2 bases and J lost 7 bases. In germline, CDR1 is MDHEN, CDR2 SYDVKM. This CDR3 spans 14 amino acids. CDR3 nucleotides: TGTGCCAGCAGTTTAGATCTCAGGGGGCTTGGCTACACCTTC. As protein: CASSLDLRGLGYTF.

In nucleotides, the CDR3 is TGTGCCAGCACCGGGGGGAGAGCGAACACCGGGGAGCTGTTTTTT. It is translated as CASTGGRANTGELFF. The V and J genes are TRBV5-4 and TRBJ2-2; the match to TRBD2 covers 7 bases. Trimming at V came to 6 bases and at J to 0 bases, leaving 5 bases not matched to a gene. The CDR3 is 15 residues long. Germline V gives CDR1 SGHNT, CDR2 YYREEE (reference sequence).

The V gene is TRBV5-1, the J gene TRBJ2-2; the D gene is possibly TRBD1 (6 bases). V lost 0 bases to trimming and J lost 7 bases, with 10 bases between them. This CDR3 region has 14 residues. Germline-derived CDR1 and CDR2 are SGHRS and YFSETQ. The CDR3 DNA reads TGCGCCAGCAGCTTGGAGGGGGATGTCGGGGAGCTGTTTTTT. It encodes CASSLEGDVGELFF.

The V call is TRBV24-1, the J call TRBJ1-4; 9 bases match TRBD1. V lost 4 bases to trimming and J lost 7 bases; unmatched junction nucleotides: 6. The CDR3 contains 15 residues. Germline CDR1 is KGHDR and CDR2 is SFDVKD. The DNA of the CDR3 is TGTGCCACCAGTGACCCGACAGGGGGGGTTGAAAAACTGTTTTTT. Translated, it gives CATSDPTGGVEKLFF.

V gene TRBV6-2 or TRBV6-3 combines with J gene TRBJ1-6; D ambiguous. This CDR3 is built from 14 residues. The V end was cut by 6 bases, the J end by 8 bases, with 14 bases between. Germline CDR1 MNHEY, CDR2 SVGEGT. This CDR3 is CASRYPTRDSPLHF. CDR3 nucleotides: TGTGCCAGCAGGTACCCGACGAGGGATTCACCCCTCCACTTT.

V is TRBV5-1 and J is TRBJ1-4; 7 bases agree with TRBD1. The CDR3 loop spans 16 amino acids. The J segment lost 4 bases and the V segment lost 8 bases, leaving 14 bases of the junction unmatched. Per germline, CDR1 SGHRS and CDR2 YFSETQ. The CDR3 sequence is CASTEQGRGGNEKLFF. Here the CDR3 DNA reads TGCGCCAGTACCGAACAGGGGAGAGGGGGTAATGAAAAACTGTTTTTT.

The chain carries TRBV24-1 and TRBJ2-1; 9 positions match TRBD2. The V and J ends lost 0 bases and 9 bases, in that order; junction bases with no gene match: 11. The germline V gene encodes CDR1 KGHDR and CDR2 SFDVKD. The CDR3 extends over 17 amino acids. The CDR3 DNA sequence: TGTGCCACCAGTGATTTGGGGCTAGCGGGAATAGTAGGTGAGCAGTTCTTC. The encoded protein is CATSDLGLAGIVGEQFF.

Ten or more counts support this clone. The chain links TRBV27 to TRBJ1-5; maybe TRBD1 (6 bases). The CDR3 extends over 16 amino acids. The V and J ends lost 7 bases and 4 bases respectively, with 20 bases between them. Per the germline V gene, CDR1 is MNHEY and CDR2 is SMNVEV (reference sequence). The CDR3 nucleotides read TGTGCCAGCAATAAACTAGGGGGACAAGGGAATCAGCCCCAGCATTTT. Protein product: CASNKLGGQGNQPQHF.

This rearrangement joins TRBV2 to TRBJ2-7; possible D gene TRBD1, 6 bases. This CDR3 is 15 amino acids long. With 3 bases removed from V and 5 bases from J, the gap between germline ends came to 17 bases. Germline V gene lookup returns CDR1 SNHLY and CDR2 FYNNEI. This CDR3 is CASSEFGGQNHEQYF. The DNA for the CDR3 is TGTGCCAGCAGTGAGTTTGGCGGACAGAACCACGAGCAGTACTTC. Variable domain in full (rest from reference TRBV2 and TRBJ2-7): EPEVTQTPSHQVTQMGQEVILRCVPISNHLYFYWYRQILGQKVEFLVSFYNNEISEKSEIFDDQFSVERPDGSNFTLKIRSTKLEDSAMYFCASSEFGGQNHEQYFGPGTRLTVT.